This is a list of T cell receptor beta chains from one sample in a study of cytomegalovirus exposure and HLA in healthy donors. Using immunoSEQ multiplex PCR, the repertoire was profiled, and TCRdb retains in-frame clones only, with some absent. The sample carries 100,000 to 150,000 clones, roughly 73% recorded once. The sequencing sample was made of PBMCs. The receptors stem from a man between 60 and 75 years old in good health and CMV-seropositive. Both conserved end residues are part of each CDR3.

V	J	CDR3
TRBV11-3	TRBJ1-1	CASSLSRQGEAFF
TRBV7-8	TRBJ2-3	CASSLARTSGGWDTQYF
TRBV9	TRBJ1-1	CASSYGQGRLNTEAFF
TRBV11-2	TRBJ1-5	CASSSAVDSAAQHF
TRBV18	TRBJ2-6	CASSPRGGSGANVLTF
TRBV4-1	TRBJ1-6	CASSPRGQGVSPLHF
TRBV7-9	TRBJ1-5	CASSPTNQPQHF
TRBV5-8	TRBJ2-6	CASSLDYSGANVLTF
TRBV6-1	TRBJ2-5	CASSVSGSQETQYF
TRBV5-1	TRBJ1-1	CASSPGTVNTEAFF
TRBV6-1	TRBJ2-7	CASSELGVSYEQYF
TRBV10-3	TRBJ2-3	CAISTSGLYTDTQYF
TRBV28	TRBJ1-5	CASRVVGTGGDQPQHF
TRBV19	TRBJ1-1	CASSMVDRGPEAFF
TRBV18	TRBJ1-5	CASSPNGDSNQPQHF
TRBV6-5	TRBJ1-1	CASSYTRNTEAFF
TRBV30	TRBJ1-2	CAWSVSNRGQRRGYTF
TRBV7-7	TRBJ2-7	CASSPRTGGEGTEQYF
TRBV27	TRBJ2-4	CASSSMGLLANIQYF
TRBV30	TRBJ2-3	CAWSALAGGTDTQYF
TRBV19	TRBJ1-1	CASSPGPGGAFF
TRBV6-1	TRBJ2-7	CASSEVAGNHEQYF
TRBV4-1	TRBJ1-2	CASSQEDDRILNYGYTF
TRBV7-8	TRBJ2-1	CASSLAPLNRQGADEQFF
TRBV28	TRBJ2-7	CASTESYEQYF
TRBV14	TRBJ2-3	CASSRTSGGADTQYF
TRBV7-9	TRBJ1-6	CASSRATGDSPLHF
TRBV5-1	TRBJ2-3	CASSLSGDSSTDTQYF
TRBV15	TRBJ2-7	CATSRDPGLAGVYEQYF
TRBV18	TRBJ1-5	CASSPAGGEPQHF
TRBV2	TRBJ2-3	CASSAAGVSLF
TRBV28	TRBJ1-3	CASSSIRGQQHYRSSGNTIYF
TRBV9	TRBJ1-6	CASSVAMSSYNSPLHF
TRBV6-5	TRBJ2-7	CASSPGTYEQYF
TRBV9	TRBJ1-4	CASSSPGGAEKLFF
TRBV2	TRBJ2-3	CASSLSGVFTDTQYF
TRBV5-4	TRBJ2-2	CASKTSGGASGELFF